These T cell receptor beta chains were read from a single sample in a study of blood T cell repertoires in COVID-19. Only in-frame clones appear in the TCRdb table, and some are missing; sequencing was by immunoSEQ multiplex PCR. Of about 250,000 clones in the sample, about 86% were seen once. The sample taken for sequencing was peripheral blood. These receptors were collected from a man aged 45-65 years with active or convalescent COVID-19. CDR3s include the opening cysteine and the closing phenylalanine or tryptophan. D genes are given only for firm matches. Rows may omit the clone size; those that give it use once, few, many or a size class.

abundance	v_gene	d_gene	len	j_gene	CDR3aa	CDR3nt
.	TRBV2	TRBD1	12	TRBJ1-4	CASAGTGEKLFF	TGTGCCAGCGCCGGGACAGGTGAAAAACTGTTTTTT
.	TRBV6-6	.	12	TRBJ1-2	CASSYEDYGYTF	TGTGCCAGCAGTTACGAGGACTATGGCTACACCTTC
.	TRBV19	TRBD1	13	TRBJ1-1	CASSLTGGTEAFF	TGTGCCAGTAGTTTAACAGGGGGCACTGAAGCTTTCTTT
.	TRBV7-2	.	14	TRBJ1-6	CASSFIAVGSPLHF	TGTGCCAGCAGCTTTATTGCGGTAGGATCACCCCTCCACTTT
.	TRBV2	TRBD2	12	TRBJ2-1	CANAGGPGEQFF	TGTGCCAACGCGGGGGGGCCGGGTGAGCAGTTCTTC
.	TRBV7-9	.	14	TRBJ2-7	CASSYRDKAYEQYF	TGTGCCAGCAGCTACCGGGACAAGGCCTACGAGCAGTACTTC
.	TRBV5-1	TRBD1	15	TRBJ2-3	CASTLGGRSTDTQYF	TGCGCCAGCACCTTAGGGGGCAGAAGCACAGATACGCAGTATTTT
.	TRBV9	.	14	TRBJ1-5	CASSASVSNQPQHF	TGTGCCAGCAGCGCCTCGGTTAGCAATCAGCCCCAGCATTTT
.	TRBV7-2	.	14	TRBJ1-2	CASKGDINNYGYTF	TGTGCCAGCAAAGGGGACATAAATAACTATGGCTACACCTTC
.	TRBV19	TRBD2	15	TRBJ2-5	CASSPLADIQETQYF	TGTGCCAGTAGCCCACTAGCGGACATTCAAGAGACCCAGTACTTC
.	TRBV27	.	15	TRBJ1-2	CASSLSRGGGDGYTF	TGTGCCAGCAGTTTATCCCGGGGAGGGGGTGATGGCTACACCTTC
.	TRBV9	TRBD1	15	TRBJ1-2	CASSVEGQGAYGYTF	TGTGCCAGCAGCGTAGAGGGCCAGGGGGCGTATGGCTACACCTTC
.	TRBV3-1/TRBV3-2	.	14	TRBJ2-2	CASSQGLNTGELFF	TGTGCCAGCAGCCAAGGACTGAACACCGGGGAGCTGTTTTTT
.	TRBV2	.	14	TRBJ1-5	CASSDGGLGQPQHF	TGTGCCAGCAGTGACGGGGGGCTCGGTCAGCCCCAGCATTTT
.	TRBV5-6	.	16	TRBJ1-4	CASSDNSGGTNEKLFF	TGTGCCAGCAGCGACAACTCGGGGGGAACTAATGAAAAACTGTTTTTT
once	TRBV28	.	14	TRBJ2-7	CASSPIGTRYEQYF	TGTGCCAGCAGTCCAATAGGGACAAGATACGAGCAGTACTTC
few	TRBV28	TRBD1	16	TRBJ1-2	CASSLSIGTGSDGYTF	TGTGCCAGCAGTCTATCAATCGGGACAGGGAGCGATGGCTACACCTTC
.	TRBV28	.	12	TRBJ1-3	CAIQRSGNTIYF	TGTGCCATACAGCGGTCTGGAAACACCATATATTTT
.	TRBV5-1	TRBD1	15	TRBJ2-7	CASSLEGQSSYEQYF	TGCGCCAGCAGCTTGGAGGGACAGTCCTCCTACGAGCAGTACTTC
few	TRBV30	.	14	TRBJ1-2	CAWSAGQTLNGYTF	TGTGCCTGGAGTGCTGGGCAAACTCTGAATGGCTACACCTTC
.	TRBV5-5	TRBD1	15	TRBJ1-6	CASSSMGTVNSPLHF	TGTGCCAGCAGCTCAATGGGGACAGTTAATTCACCCCTCCACTTT
many	TRBV5-1	.	14	TRBJ1-1	CASSRQPGATEAFF	TGCGCCAGCAGCAGACAGCCAGGGGCCACTGAAGCTTTCTTT
.	TRBV7-6	TRBD1	16	TRBJ1-6	CASSSDRVPYNSPLHF	TGTGCCAGCAGCTCAGACAGGGTCCCCTATAATTCACCCCTCCACTTT
.	TRBV6-5	TRBD2	16	TRBJ2-5	CASSSPRTSGQETQYF	TGTGCCAGCAGTTCACCGCGGACTAGCGGGCAAGAGACCCAGTACTTC
.	TRBV28	.	11	TRBJ1-1	CASRGRPEAFF	TGTGCCAGCAGGGGGCGGCCGGAAGCTTTCTTT
.	TRBV6-5	TRBD1	15	TRBJ1-3	CASRAGTGSGNTIYF	TGTGCCAGCAGAGCCGGGACAGGCTCTGGAAACACCATATATTTT
.	TRBV5-4	TRBD1	16	TRBJ2-7	CASSHGQGSASYEQYF	TGTGCCAGCAGCCACGGACAGGGTTCCGCATCCTACGAGCAGTACTTC
.	TRBV7-9	.	12	TRBJ1-5	CASQRGTQPQHF	TGTGCCAGCCAGCGGGGGACTCAGCCCCAGCATTTT
.	TRBV18	TRBD1	13	TRBJ1-4	CASSPGTGELLFF	TGTGCCAGCTCACCCGGGACAGGGGAATTACTGTTTTTT
.	TRBV5-6	TRBD2	16	TRBJ2-3	CASSLGLAGTTDTQYF	TGTGCCAGCAGCTTGGGGCTAGCGGGAACCACAGATACGCAGTATTTT
once	TRBV3-1/TRBV3-2	.	16	TRBJ2-4	CASSQATQGGSNIQYF	TGTGCCAGCAGCCAAGCTACTCAGGGTGGTTCGAACATTCAGTACTTC
once	TRBV7-2	.	14	TRBJ2-7	CASIAGTGSDEQYF	TGTGCCAGCATAGCGGGGACAGGGTCCGACGAGCAGTACTTC
.	TRBV2	TRBD1	13	TRBJ1-2	CASSRTGDYGYTF	TGTGCCAGCAGCAGGACAGGCGACTATGGCTACACCTTC
.	TRBV11-2	TRBD1	14	TRBJ2-7	CASSGQGGRYEQYF	TGTGCCAGCAGCGGACAGGGGGGGAGATACGAGCAGTACTTC
.	TRBV9	.	14	TRBJ1-4	CASSASGDNEKLFF	TGTGCCAGCAGCGCCTCGGGTGATAATGAAAAACTGTTTTTT
.	TRBV13	.	14	TRBJ1-1	CASSLSGTPPEAFF	TGTGCCAGCAGCTTAAGCGGGACACCTCCTGAAGCTTTCTTT
few	TRBV10-3	.	13	TRBJ1-5	CAISEISGQPQHF	TGTGCCATCAGTGAGATATCAGGGCAGCCCCAGCATTTT
.	TRBV9	.	13	TRBJ2-7	CASSEGTWDEQYF	TGTGCCAGCAGCGAGGGGACATGGGACGAGCAGTACTTC
.	TRBV15	.	14	TRBJ2-1	CATSTGSFGGEQFF	TGTGCCACCAGCACCGGGTCCTTTGGCGGTGAGCAGTTCTTC
.	TRBV28	.	13	TRBJ2-7	CASTGTSTYEQYF	TGTGCCAGCACTGGGACTTCCACCTACGAGCAGTACTTC
.	TRBV12-3/TRBV12-4	TRBD1	13	TRBJ1-2	CASTLGQGLGYTF	TGTGCCAGCACTCTGGGACAGGGCTTAGGCTACACCTTC
.	TRBV7-9	TRBD1	14	TRBJ2-7	CASSLGRDRGEQYF	TGTGCCAGCAGCTTAGGTCGGGACAGGGGCGAGCAGTACTTC
.	TRBV12-3/TRBV12-4	.	13	TRBJ1-5	CASSLTGLQPQHF	TGTGCCAGCAGTTTAACAGGGTTGCAGCCCCAGCATTTT
.	TRBV5-1	TRBD1	15	TRBJ2-7	CASSLAGDRVDEQYF	TGCGCCAGCAGCTTGGCGGGGGACAGGGTGGACGAGCAGTACTTC
.	TRBV9	.	14	TRBJ2-3	CASSRREFADTQYF	TGTGCCAGCAGCCGCAGGGAATTCGCAGATACGCAGTATTTT
.	TRBV30	.	15	TRBJ2-3	CAWTTYGSGKDTQYF	TGTGCCTGGACGACGTATGGGTCAGGGAAAGATACGCAGTATTTT
few	TRBV28	.	11	TRBJ1-2	CASRARGGYTF	TGTGCCAGCAGAGCCAGGGGAGGCTACACCTTC
.	TRBV3-1/TRBV3-2	TRBD1	16	TRBJ1-2	CASSQRGTASNYGYTF	TGTGCCAGCAGCCAAAGGGGGACAGCGAGTAACTATGGCTACACCTTC
.	TRBV7-6	.	14	TRBJ2-1	CASSRWGSDNEQFF	TGTGCCAGCAGCCGTTGGGGCAGCGACAATGAGCAGTTCTTC
.	TRBV19	.	13	TRBJ1-1	CASSTLSGTEAFF	TGTGCCAGTAGTACCCTCTCCGGGACAGAAGCTTTCTTT
.	TRBV28	TRBD2	15	TRBJ2-1	CASTDQRGAANEQFF	TGTGCCAGCACGGATCAGCGGGGGGCCGCAAATGAGCAGTTCTTC
.	TRBV2	TRBD1	14	TRBJ1-5	CASSERTGEQPQHF	TGTGCCAGCAGTGAGAGGACAGGGGAACAGCCCCAGCATTTT
.	TRBV15	TRBD1	15	TRBJ1-4	CATSPGGQGEEKLFF	TGTGCCACCAGTCCTGGGGGCCAGGGGGAAGAAAAACTGTTTTTT